The rows below give T cell receptor beta chains drawn from one sample of a study of identical twins. TCRdb re-called the 5' RACE reads through MiXCR, storing one row per CDR3 protein. The profile shows 260,000 or so distinct CDR3 sequences, around 7.6% of them singletons. The sample was also linked to a second study, of yellow fever vaccine responses in identical twins.

Specimen: CD8+ T cells sorted from blood. All receptors come from a woman younger than 30 in good health. Each CDR3 is given with its conserved first and last residue. Each record gives: V gene, CDR3 protein.

TRBV20-1	CSARGARQGLYNEQFF
TRBV20-1	CSACSGSKNIQYF
TRBV29-1	CSVTDGLNTEAFF
TRBV29-1	CSVEQGGSGYGYTF
TRBV10-3	CAISEDPRGGGNYGYTF
TRBV9	CASSEREANSYNEQFF
TRBV9	CASSVGVAGGYEQFF
TRBV9	CASSVGPGKTEAFF
TRBV6-5	CASSYSSLAGGSGELFF
TRBV7-2	CASSFTKAGGYNEQFF
TRBV5-4	CASNPLGGGELFF
TRBV2	CASSVGGGGYGYTF
TRBV6-4	CASSESGGASPDEQFF
TRBV4-1	CASSLRQGPGPYEKLFF
TRBV6-1	CASSPRGENTEAFF
TRBV3-1	CASSQGLFTDTQYF
TRBV12-3/TRBV12-4	CASGPGQLNTGEQFF
TRBV9	CASSLRTGTYEQYF
TRBV13	CASSPDGAGQSYNEQFF
TRBV5-1	CASSLGAGIYNEQFF
TRBV29-1	CSAQGSNSYEQYF
TRBV2	CASNWRDSTDTQYF
TRBV9	CASSVGQPAYNEQFF
TRBV6-5	CASSYGPGPLHF
TRBV6-5	CASSFDNSGANVLTF
TRBV5-6	CASSSPGQRGDEQFF
TRBV12-5	CASGLAGDYNEQFF
TRBV12-5	CTSGQKDEQFF
TRBV7-2	CASSLDWREGLDTQYF
TRBV12-3/TRBV12-4	CASSFTDTQYF
TRBV7-8	CASSLGGSAFNEQFF
TRBV20-1	CSALRTGDTDTQYF
TRBV5-5	CASSPTRDRAPDTQYF
TRBV24-1	CATSEDTGGPWETQYF
TRBV5-4	CASRLGQGGRMNEQFF
TRBV12-3/TRBV12-4	CASSLGASYTGELFF
TRBV28	CASSLGRDKETQYF
TRBV20-1	CSASEREGLLEQYF
TRBV12-3/TRBV12-4	CASSPRSGRRDTQYF
TRBV15	CATSGDRAANTEAFF
TRBV14	CASSKGTSAYFNEQFF
TRBV7-3	CASTPVGEEGQYF
TRBV24-1	CATSSRGPNTGELFF
TRBV6-2/TRBV6-3	CASTLAGQGPSGANVLTF
TRBV29-1	CSVDRGPYEQYF